The subject of this entry is one T cell receptor (beta chain). The sample comes from a study of blood T cell repertoires in COVID-19. The wider study: Specimens from acute and convalescent COVID-19 originated in the United States, Italy and Spain. T cells, B-cell-depleted T cells, or PBMCs provided the cDNA or gDNA that served as material.

CDR3 length: 13 amino acids. Trimming left V 0 bases short and J 7 bases short, with 9 bases between. Germline assignment: CDR1 KGHSH and CDR2 LQKENI. In the original workflow: Using reference gene primer amplification, nucleated cell counts were estimated. Profiling relied on immunoSEQ multiplex PCR, and the TCRdb table lists in-frame clones only, not all of them. V and J calls and clone size are those listed in that table; D and trimming were worked out from the DNA. The repertoire consists of about 170,000 clones, with roughly 88% occurring once and the leading ten covering about 1.2%. V is TRBV18 and J is TRBJ1-1; unclear D gene. The TCR comes from a man aged 60 to 75 who had recovered from COVID-19. Sequencing used peripheral blood. In DNA, the CDR3 is TGTGCCAGCTCACCACCGTCGCAGTTTGAAGCTTTCTTT. It is translated as CASSPPSQFEAFF.